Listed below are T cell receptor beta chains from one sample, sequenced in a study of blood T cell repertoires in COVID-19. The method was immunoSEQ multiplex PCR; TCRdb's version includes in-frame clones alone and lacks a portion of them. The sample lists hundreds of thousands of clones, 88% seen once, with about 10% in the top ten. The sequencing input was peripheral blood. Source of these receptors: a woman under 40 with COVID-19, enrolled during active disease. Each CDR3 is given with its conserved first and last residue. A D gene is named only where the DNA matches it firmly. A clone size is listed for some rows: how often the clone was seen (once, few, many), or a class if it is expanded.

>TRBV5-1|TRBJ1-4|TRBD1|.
CASSLGQGREKLFF
TGCGCCAGCAGCTTGGGACAGGGGCGTGAAAAACTGTTTTTT
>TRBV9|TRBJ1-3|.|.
CASSVSTGTGNTIYF
TGTGCCAGCAGCGTATCAACAGGGACTGGAAACACCATATATTTT
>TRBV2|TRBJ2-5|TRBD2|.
CASSYLRAGGKETQYF
TGTGCCAGCAGTTACCTACGAGCGGGAGGGAAGGAGACCCAGTACTTC
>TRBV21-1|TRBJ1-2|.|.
CASSAGTDRYGYTF
TGTGCCAGCAGCGCTGGGACAGACCGCTATGGCTACACCTTC
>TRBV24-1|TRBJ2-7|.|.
CATSDRDESEQYF
TGTGCCACCAGTGACAGGGATGAGTCCGAGCAGTACTTC
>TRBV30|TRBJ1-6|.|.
CACDNRDNNSPLHF
TGTGCCTGTGATAACCGGGATAATAATTCACCCCTCCACTTT
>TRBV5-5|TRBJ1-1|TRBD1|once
CASRLLDRSYLNTEAFF
TGTGCCAGCAGACTATTGGACAGGAGCTATCTGAACACTGAAGCTTTCTTT
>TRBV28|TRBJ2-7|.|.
CASSTLRRAGTYEQYF
TGTGCCAGCAGCACCCTTAGGAGGGCCGGGACCTACGAGCAGTACTTC
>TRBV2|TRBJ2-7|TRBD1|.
CASSEYRGYEQYF
TGTGCCAGCAGTGAATACAGGGGGTACGAGCAGTACTTC
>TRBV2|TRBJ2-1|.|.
CASSEIQGDGYNEQFF
TGTGCCAGCAGTGAGATACAAGGGGATGGTTACAATGAGCAGTTCTTC
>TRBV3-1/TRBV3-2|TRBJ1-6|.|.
CASSQGPGDNPHF
TGTGCCAGCAGCCAAGGTCCCGGGGACAACCCCCACTTT
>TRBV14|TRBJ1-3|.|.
CASSQDPLSGNTIYF
TGTGCCAGCAGCCAAGATCCCCTCTCTGGAAACACCATATATTTT
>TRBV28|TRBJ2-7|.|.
CASSLGGGPSYEQYF
TGTGCCAGCAGTTTAGGGGGCGGACCCTCCTACGAGCAGTACTTC
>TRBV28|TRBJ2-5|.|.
CASSRGQQETQYF
TGTGCCAGCAGCCGTGGGCAGCAAGAGACCCAGTACTTC
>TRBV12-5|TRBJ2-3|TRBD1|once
CASGPGTGGPDTQYF
TGTGCTAGTGGACCCGGGACAGGGGGGCCAGATACGCAGTATTTT
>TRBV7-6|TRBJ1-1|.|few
CASSLSGTTNTEAFF
TGTGCCAGCAGCTTATCTGGGACAACGAACACTGAAGCTTTCTTT
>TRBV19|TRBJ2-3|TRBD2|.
CASSSRLAASTDTQYF
TGTGCCAGTAGTTCGAGACTAGCGGCTAGCACAGATACGCAGTATTTT
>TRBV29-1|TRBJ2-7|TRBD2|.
CSVTTGTSYEQYF
TGCAGCGTTACGACCGGGACTAGCTACGAGCAGTACTTC
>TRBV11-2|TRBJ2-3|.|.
CASSLRPSRDTQYF
TGTGCCAGCAGCCTGCGGCCCTCGAGGGATACGCAGTATTTT
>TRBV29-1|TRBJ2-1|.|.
CSVDGGGGNEQFF
TGCAGCGTTGACGGGGGAGGGGGCAATGAGCAGTTCTTC
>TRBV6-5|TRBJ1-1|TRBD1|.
CASSNRGGRTEAFF
TGTGCCAGCAGTAACAGGGGCGGGCGCACTGAAGCTTTCTTT
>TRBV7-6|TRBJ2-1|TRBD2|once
CASSLVLPGAGGYNEQFF
TGTGCCAGCAGCTTAGTACTCCCTGGGGCGGGAGGCTACAATGAGCAGTTCTTC
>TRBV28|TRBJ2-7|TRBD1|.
CASSLPGTGIEQYF
TGTGCCAGCAGTTTACCGGGGACAGGGATCGAGCAGTACTTC
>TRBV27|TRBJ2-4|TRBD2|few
CASSFRASGIQYF
TGTGCCAGCAGTTTTAGGGCTAGCGGCATTCAGTACTTC
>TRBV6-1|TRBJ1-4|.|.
CASSEVPGVREKLFF
TGTGCCAGCAGTGAAGTTCCGGGGGTACGTGAAAAACTGTTTTTT
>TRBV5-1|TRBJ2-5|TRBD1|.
CASSWAGTGVGETQYF
TGCGCCAGCAGCTGGGCTGGGACAGGGGTTGGGGAGACCCAGTACTTC
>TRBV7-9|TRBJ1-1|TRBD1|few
CASSLGDSEAFF
TGTGCCAGCAGCTTAGGGGACAGTGAAGCTTTCTTT
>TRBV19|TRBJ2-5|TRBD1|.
CASSTGQGKETQYF
TGTGCCAGTAGTACGGGACAGGGGAAGGAGACCCAGTACTTC
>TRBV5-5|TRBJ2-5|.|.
CASSLGLRGLIGETQYF
TGTGCCAGCAGCTTGGGGCTCAGGGGTCTTATTGGAGAGACCCAGTACTTC
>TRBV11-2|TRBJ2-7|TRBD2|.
CASSLALGTSYEQYF
TGTGCCAGCAGCTTAGCTCTCGGGACTAGCTACGAGCAGTACTTC
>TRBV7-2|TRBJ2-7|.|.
CASSLATEEQYF
TGTGCCAGCAGCTTAGCAACAGAGGAGCAGTACTTC
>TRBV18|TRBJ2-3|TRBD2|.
CASSPSGTRRHSDTQYF
TGTGCCAGCTCACCCTCCGGGACTAGGAGGCATTCTGATACGCAGTATTTT
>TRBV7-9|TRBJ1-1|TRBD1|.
CASSLAGTGNTEAFF
TGTGCCAGCAGCTTAGCCGGGACAGGGAACACTGAAGCTTTCTTT
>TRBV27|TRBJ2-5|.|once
CASGKLRHLETQYF
TGTGCCAGCGGAAAACTGAGACACTTGGAGACCCAGTACTTC
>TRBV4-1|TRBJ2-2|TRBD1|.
CASNPTSTGDGGELFF
TGCGCCAGCAACCCTACCTCAACAGGGGACGGCGGGGAGCTGTTTTTT
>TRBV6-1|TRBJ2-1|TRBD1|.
CASSEGPGGYNEQFF
TGTGCCAGCAGTGAAGGGCCAGGGGGTTACAATGAGCAGTTCTTC
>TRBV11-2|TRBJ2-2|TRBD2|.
CASIFLYRAGGSGTGELFF
TGTGCCAGCATCTTCCTCTATCGGGCGGGGGGCAGTGGCACCGGGGAGCTGTTTTTT
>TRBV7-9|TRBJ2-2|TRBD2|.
CASSVSGSYTGELFF
TGTGCCAGCAGCGTTAGCGGGAGTTACACCGGGGAGCTGTTTTTT
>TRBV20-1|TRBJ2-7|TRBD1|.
CSASFHGQGSSYEQYF
TGCAGTGCTAGTTTCCATGGACAGGGGAGCTCCTACGAGCAGTACTTC
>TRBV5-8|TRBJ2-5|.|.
CASSLVQYQETQYF
TGTGCCAGCAGCTTAGTACAGTATCAAGAGACCCAGTACTTC
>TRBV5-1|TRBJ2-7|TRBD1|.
CARRVGGQGVYEQYF
TGCGCCCGCCGCGTGGGGGGACAGGGGGTATACGAGCAGTACTTC
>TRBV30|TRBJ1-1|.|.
CAWSVGAEAFF
TGTGCCTGGAGTGTAGGGGCTGAAGCTTTCTTT
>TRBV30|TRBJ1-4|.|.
CAWSVPRQTNEKLFF
TGTGCCTGGAGTGTACCGAGACAGACTAATGAAAAACTGTTTTTT
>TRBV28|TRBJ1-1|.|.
CASSLGGGPDTEAFF
TGTGCCAGCAGTTTAGGGGGAGGACCAGACACTGAAGCTTTCTTT
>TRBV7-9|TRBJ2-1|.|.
CASSLGSSRYNEQFF
TGTGCCAGCAGCTTAGGATCTAGCCGTTACAATGAGCAGTTCTTC
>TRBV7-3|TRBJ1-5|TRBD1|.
CASSLSGGQPQHF
TGTGCCAGCAGCTTATCAGGGGGCCAGCCCCAGCATTTT
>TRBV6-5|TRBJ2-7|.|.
CASSGRPGEQYF
TGTGCCAGCAGCGGACGGCCGGGGGAGCAGTACTTC
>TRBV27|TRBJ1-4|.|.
CASSFGTEGEKLFF
TGTGCCAGCAGTTTTGGCACAGAAGGTGAAAAACTGTTTTTT